This TCR beta chain was sequenced for a study of blood T cells in healthy people across ages. A sample-barcoded 5' primer and a J-beta primer mix were used in a second PCR of about 7 to 12 cycles. MiXCR, applied by TCRdb to the 5' RACE reads, yields one record per CDR3 protein. The profile shows about 1.6 million distinct CDR3 sequences, 30% to 35% of them singletons. This CDR3 comprises 16 residues. Germline loops: CDR1 MNHEY, CDR2 SVGAGI. Trimming cost V 6 bases and J 5 bases; bases outside gene matches: 12. Peripheral blood from each donor was collected in a volume of approximately 10 milliliters. V and J are TRBV6-5 and TRBJ2-3; TRBD2 matches 9 bases. The sample comprised blood. The TCR sequence derives from a woman in her thirties in good health. The CDR3 region has the DNA TGTGCCAGCAGCCCTTTTGCGGGGGGGCGTGAAGATACGCAGTATTTT. Protein: CASSPFAGGREDTQYF.